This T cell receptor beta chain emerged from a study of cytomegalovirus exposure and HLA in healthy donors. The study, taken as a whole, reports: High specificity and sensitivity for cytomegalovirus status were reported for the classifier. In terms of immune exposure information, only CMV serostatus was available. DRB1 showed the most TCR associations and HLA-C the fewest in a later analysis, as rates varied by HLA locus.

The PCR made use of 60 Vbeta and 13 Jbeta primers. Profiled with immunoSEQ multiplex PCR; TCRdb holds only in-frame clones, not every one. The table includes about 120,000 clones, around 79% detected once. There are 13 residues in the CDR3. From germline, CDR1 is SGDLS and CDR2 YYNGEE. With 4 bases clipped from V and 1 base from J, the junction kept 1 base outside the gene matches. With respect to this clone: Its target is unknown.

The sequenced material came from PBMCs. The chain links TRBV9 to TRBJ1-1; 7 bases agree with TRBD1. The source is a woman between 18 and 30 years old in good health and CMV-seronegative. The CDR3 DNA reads TGTGCCAGCAGCCCAGGGGGGAACACTGAAGCTTTCTTT. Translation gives CASSPGGNTEAFF.